The 5 T cell receptor beta chains below come from one sample, sequenced in a study of cytomegalovirus exposure and HLA in healthy donors. Primers included in the PCR were 60 Vbeta and 13 Jbeta primers. Repertoires were generated with immunoSEQ multiplex PCR, while TCRdb's copy carries only in-frame clones and drops some. The sample yields around 75,000 clones, roughly three quarters seen once. Material: PBMCs. These receptors all come from a man between 18 and 29 years old in good health and CMV-seronegative.

This clone appeared once. The chain couples TRBV9 to TRBJ2-3, with 8 bases that match TRBD2. The CDR3 consists of 16 residues. V lost 4 bases, J lost 5 bases, and 12 bases stayed unmatched. Germline V gives CDR1 SGDLS, CDR2 YYNGEE. The DNA of the CDR3 is TGTGCCAGCAGCCGAATTATTAGCGGGGTTGGAGATACGCAGTATTTT. Its protein product is CASSRIISGVGDTQYF.

This clone appeared once. J is TRBJ1-2 and V is TRBV10-3, with TRBD1 identical over 7 bases. Germline loops: CDR1 ENHRY, CDR2 SYGVKD. Losses at the gene ends were 2 bases for V and 0 bases for J; bases not matched to a gene: 6. The CDR3 is 16 residues long. CDR3 bases: TGTGCCATCAGTGAGGGGCCACAGGGGCCTAACTATGGCTACACCTTC. It encodes CAISEGPQGPNYGYTF.

The chain has TRBV28 and TRBJ1-6; D perhaps matches TRBD1 (6 bases). Trimming pared 2 bases from V and 9 bases from J, leaving 17 bases between. Germline V gene sequence: CDR1 MDHEN, CDR2 SYDVKM. The CDR3 extends over 16 amino acids. This CDR3 is CASSLLRDRTSSPLHF. CDR3 in DNA: TGTGCCAGCAGTTTACTTCGAGACAGGACCTCTTCACCCCTCCACTTT.

The chain employs TRBV2 and TRBJ1-2; D remains ambiguous. Per germline, CDR1 SNHLY and CDR2 FYNNEI. V was clipped by 8 bases and J by 2 bases, with 12 bases between them. The CDR3 covers 13 residues. The CDR3 nucleotides read TGTGCCAGCGGGCCCTCGGGAAACTATGGCTACACCTTC. It translates to CASGPSGNYGYTF.

The rearrangement joins TRBV28 to TRBJ2-2; tentative D call: TRBD2 (6 bases). This CDR3 has 14 amino acids. Looked up from germline, CDR1 is MDHEN and CDR2 is SYDVKM. The ends were cut back, 6 bases at V and 4 bases at J, with 12 bases in the middle. The chain's CDR3 is CASRMGLSTGELFF. For the CDR3, the DNA is TGTGCCAGCAGAATGGGACTCTCCACCGGGGAGCTGTTTTTT.